A single T cell receptor (beta chain) is shown here with its context. Its antigen is still unknown. Sequencing used immunoSEQ multiplex PCR; TCRdb keeps in-frame clones, though not all of them. The sample contains about 2.3 million clones, approximately 95% of which appear only once. The source of the sample is a study of shared clonotypes between healthy human individuals. The CDR3 covers 14 residues. Trimming took 3 bases from V and 2 from J, leaving 11 bases between them. In germline, CDR1 is MNHNS, CDR2 SASEGT. Study findings and constraints: Read depth was anticipated to influence clonotype sharing among donors. Naive subsets typically showed greater estimated richness than memory subsets. The donor pool, a small one, limited the genetic and exposure-history diversity represented.

The specimen sequenced was naive CD4+ T cells from PBMCs. Subset meaning: CD45RA+ positively selected. The V gene is TRBV6-1, the J gene TRBJ2-7, with D possibly TRBD1 on 6 matching bases. The receptor was derived from a young man in good health. Some clones in this sample may be carry-over from other donors' samples. The CDR3 sequence is CASSEVGHPYEQYF. CDR3 coding DNA: TGTGCCAGCAGTGAGGTGGGACACCCCTACGAGCAGTACTTC.